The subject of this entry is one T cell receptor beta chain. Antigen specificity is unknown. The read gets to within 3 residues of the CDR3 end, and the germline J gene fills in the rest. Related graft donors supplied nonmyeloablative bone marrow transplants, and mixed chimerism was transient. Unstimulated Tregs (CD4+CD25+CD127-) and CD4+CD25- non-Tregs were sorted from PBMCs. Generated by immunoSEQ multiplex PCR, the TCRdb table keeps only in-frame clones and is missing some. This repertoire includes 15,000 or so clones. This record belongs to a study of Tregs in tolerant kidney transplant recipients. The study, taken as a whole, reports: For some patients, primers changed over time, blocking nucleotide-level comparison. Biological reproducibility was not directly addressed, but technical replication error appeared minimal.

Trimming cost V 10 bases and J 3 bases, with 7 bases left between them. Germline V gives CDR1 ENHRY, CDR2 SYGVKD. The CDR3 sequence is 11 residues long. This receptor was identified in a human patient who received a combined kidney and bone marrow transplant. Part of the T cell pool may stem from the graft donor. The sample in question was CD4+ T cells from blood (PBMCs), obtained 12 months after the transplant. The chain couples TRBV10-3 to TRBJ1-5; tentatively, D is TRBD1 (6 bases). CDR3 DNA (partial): TGTGCCACAGGGGTCAATCAGCCC. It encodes CATGVNQP. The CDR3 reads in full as CATGVNQPQHF.